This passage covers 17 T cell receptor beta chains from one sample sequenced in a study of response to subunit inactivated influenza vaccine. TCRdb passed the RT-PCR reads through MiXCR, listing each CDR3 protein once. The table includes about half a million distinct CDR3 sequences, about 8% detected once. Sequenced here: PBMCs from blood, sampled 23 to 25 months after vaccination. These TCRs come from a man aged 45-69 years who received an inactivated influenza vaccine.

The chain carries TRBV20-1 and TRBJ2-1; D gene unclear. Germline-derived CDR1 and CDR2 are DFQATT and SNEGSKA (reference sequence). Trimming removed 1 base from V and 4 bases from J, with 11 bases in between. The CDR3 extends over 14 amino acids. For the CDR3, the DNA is TGCAGTGCTAGAGGTAATAGGGTGTACAATGAGCAGTTCTTC. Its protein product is CSARGNRVYNEQFF.

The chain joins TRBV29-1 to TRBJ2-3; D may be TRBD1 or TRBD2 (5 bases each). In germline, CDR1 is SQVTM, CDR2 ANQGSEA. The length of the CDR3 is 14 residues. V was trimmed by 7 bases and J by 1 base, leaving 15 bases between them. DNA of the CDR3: TGCAGCGCCTCCGGGACCGCCGGCACAGATACGCAGTATTTT. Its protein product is CSASGTAGTDTQYF.

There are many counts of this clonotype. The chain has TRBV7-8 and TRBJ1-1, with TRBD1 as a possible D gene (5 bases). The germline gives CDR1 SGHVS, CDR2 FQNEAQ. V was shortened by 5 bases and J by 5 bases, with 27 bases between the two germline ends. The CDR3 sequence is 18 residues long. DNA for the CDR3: TGTGCCAGCAGCCTTTTTACAGGTCAATCCCACCTCGGAACTGAAGCTTTCTTT. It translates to CASSLFTGQSHLGTEAFF.

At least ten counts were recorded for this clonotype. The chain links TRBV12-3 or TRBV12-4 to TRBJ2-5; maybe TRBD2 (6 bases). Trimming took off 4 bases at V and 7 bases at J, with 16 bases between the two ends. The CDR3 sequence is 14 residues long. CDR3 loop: CASSSSYPGGTQYF. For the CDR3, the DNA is TGTGCCAGCAGTTCGTCCTACCCCGGGGGGACCCAGTACTTC.

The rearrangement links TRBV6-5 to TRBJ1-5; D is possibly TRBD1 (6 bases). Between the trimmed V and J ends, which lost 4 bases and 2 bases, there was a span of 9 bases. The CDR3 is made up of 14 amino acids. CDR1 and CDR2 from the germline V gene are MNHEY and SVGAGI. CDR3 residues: CASSWTVGNQPQHF. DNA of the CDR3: TGTGCCAGCAGTTGGACAGTGGGCAATCAGCCCCAGCATTTT.

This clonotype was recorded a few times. In DNA, the CDR3 is TGTGCCAGCTCACCATGGCTGCGGGAGAAGGGCGAGCAGTACTTC. Its translation: CASSPWLREKGEQYF. The chain has TRBV18 and TRBJ2-7, with 7 positions matching TRBD2. The ends lost 2 bases at V and 6 bases at J; junction bases unmatched: 10. The germline CDR1 and CDR2 sequences are KGHSH and LQKENI. This CDR3 has 15 residues.

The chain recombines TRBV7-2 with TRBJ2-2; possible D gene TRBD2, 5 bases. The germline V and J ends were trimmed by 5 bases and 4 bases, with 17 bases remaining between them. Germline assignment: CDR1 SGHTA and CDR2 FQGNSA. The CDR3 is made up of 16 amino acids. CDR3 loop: CASSVRTPLSTGELFF. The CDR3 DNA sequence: TGTGCCAGCAGCGTCCGGACTCCTCTCAGCACCGGGGAGCTGTTTTTT.

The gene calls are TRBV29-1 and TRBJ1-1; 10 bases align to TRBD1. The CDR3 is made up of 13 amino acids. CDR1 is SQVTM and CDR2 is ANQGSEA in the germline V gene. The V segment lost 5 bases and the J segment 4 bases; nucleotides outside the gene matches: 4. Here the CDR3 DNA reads TGCAGCGTTTCCTGGACAGGGGGCACTGAAGCTTTCTTT. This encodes CSVSWTGGTEAFF.

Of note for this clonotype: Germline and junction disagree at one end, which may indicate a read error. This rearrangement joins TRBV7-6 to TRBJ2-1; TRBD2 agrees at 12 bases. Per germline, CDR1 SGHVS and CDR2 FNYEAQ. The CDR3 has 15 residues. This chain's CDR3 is CASSQTSGSANVQFF. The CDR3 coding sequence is TGTGCCAGCAGCCAGACTAGCGGGAGCGCCAATGTGCAGTTCTTC.

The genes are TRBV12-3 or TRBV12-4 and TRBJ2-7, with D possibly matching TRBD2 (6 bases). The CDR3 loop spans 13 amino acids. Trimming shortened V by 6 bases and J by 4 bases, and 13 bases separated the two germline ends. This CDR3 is CASSIGGVYEQYF. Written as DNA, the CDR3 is TGTGCCAGCAGCATCGGCGGGGTTTACGAGCAGTACTTC.

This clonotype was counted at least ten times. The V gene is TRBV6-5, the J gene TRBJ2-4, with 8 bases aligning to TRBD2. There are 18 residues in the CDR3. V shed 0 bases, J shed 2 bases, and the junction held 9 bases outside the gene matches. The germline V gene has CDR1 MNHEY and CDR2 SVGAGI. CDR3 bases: TGTGCCAGCAGTTACTCGGGGAGTAGCGGGACTTCCAAAAACATTCAGTACTTC. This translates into CASSYSGSSGTSKNIQYF.

The CDR3 nucleotides read TGTGCCAGCAGCTTGCGGGGCTACGCCAAAAACATTCAGTACTTC. It encodes CASSLRGYAKNIQYF. The chain joins TRBV5-6 to TRBJ2-4, with D perhaps being TRBD1 or TRBD2 (5 bases each). The CDR3 is made up of 15 amino acids. V was cut by 1 base and J by 1 base, with 9 bases left in between. The germline gives CDR1 SGHDT, CDR2 YYEEEE.

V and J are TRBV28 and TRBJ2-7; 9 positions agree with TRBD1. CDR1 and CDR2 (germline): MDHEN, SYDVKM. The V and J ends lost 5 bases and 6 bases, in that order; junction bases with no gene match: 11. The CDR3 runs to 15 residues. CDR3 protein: CASSHTGTGKSEQYF. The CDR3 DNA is TGTGCCAGCAGTCATACCGGGACAGGGAAGAGCGAGCAGTACTTC.

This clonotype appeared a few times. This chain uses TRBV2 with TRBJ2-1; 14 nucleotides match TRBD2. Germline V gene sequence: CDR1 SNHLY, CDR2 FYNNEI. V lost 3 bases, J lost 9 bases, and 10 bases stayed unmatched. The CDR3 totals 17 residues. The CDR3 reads CASSDRTSGRRGIEQFF. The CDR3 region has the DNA TGTGCCAGCAGTGATAGGACTAGCGGGAGGCGGGGTATTGAGCAGTTCTTC.

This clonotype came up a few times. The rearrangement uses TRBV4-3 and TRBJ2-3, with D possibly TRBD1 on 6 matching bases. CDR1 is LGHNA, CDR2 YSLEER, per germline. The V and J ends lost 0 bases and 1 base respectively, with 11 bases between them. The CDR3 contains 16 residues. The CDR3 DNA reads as TGCGCCAGCAGCCAAGATATGTACAGGGGCACAGATACGCAGTATTTT. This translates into CASSQDMYRGTDTQYF.

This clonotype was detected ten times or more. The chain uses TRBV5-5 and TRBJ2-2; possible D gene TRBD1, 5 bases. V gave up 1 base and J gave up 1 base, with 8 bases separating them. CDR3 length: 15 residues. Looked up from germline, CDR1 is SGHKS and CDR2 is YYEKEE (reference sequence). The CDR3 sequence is CASSLSRVNTGELFF. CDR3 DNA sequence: TGTGCCAGCAGCTTGAGCAGGGTGAACACCGGGGAGCTGTTTTTT. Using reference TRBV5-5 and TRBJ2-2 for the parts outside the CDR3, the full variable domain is DAGVTQSPTHLIKTRGQQVTLRCSPISGHKSVSWYQQVLGQGPQFIFQYYEKEERGRGNFPDRFSARQFPNYSSELNVNALLLGDSALYLCASSLSRVNTGELFFGEGSRLTVL.

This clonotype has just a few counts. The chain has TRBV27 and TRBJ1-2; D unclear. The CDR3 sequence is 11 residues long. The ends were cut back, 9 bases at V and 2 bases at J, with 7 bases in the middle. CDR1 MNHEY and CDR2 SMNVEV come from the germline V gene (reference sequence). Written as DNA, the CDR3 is TGTGCCAGTAAACAGAACTATGGCTACACCTTC. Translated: CASKQNYGYTF.